The 32 T cell receptor beta chains below were found in one sample sequenced in a study of cytomegalovirus exposure and HLA in healthy donors. The study ran its PCR with 60 Vbeta and 13 Jbeta primers. The method was immunoSEQ multiplex PCR; TCRdb's version includes in-frame clones alone and lacks a portion of them. The table shows about 130,000 clones, with 81% occurring only once. The source material was PBMCs. The receptors originated from a man younger than 30 in good health and CMV-seropositive.

This clone was counted once. This sequence joins TRBV9 and TRBJ1-5; weak D call: TRBD1 (5 bases). Germline CDR1 SGDLS, CDR2 YYNGEE. Trimming cost V 5 bases and J 4 bases, with 10 bases left between them. The CDR3 covers 13 residues. The CDR3: CASRGLTNQPQHF. DNA for the CDR3: TGTGCCAGCAGGGGACTGACTAATCAGCCCCAGCATTTT.

As for this clone: Its ends do not fully match the called genes, so a read error is possible. The chain carries TRBV13 and TRBJ1-5; 11 nucleotides line up with TRBD1. The CDR3 is 15 residues long. Germline CDR1 and CDR2: PRHDT and FYEKMQ (reference sequence). Here the CDR3 reads CASSLGTGGGQPQHF. In nucleotides, the CDR3 is TGTGCCAGCAGCCTAGGGACAGGGGGTGGTCAGCCCCAGCATTTT.

The rearrangement links TRBV2 to TRBJ1-6; 9 bases are shared with TRBD1. The CDR3 length is 15 residues. Trimming at V came to 3 bases and at J to 7 bases, leaving 4 bases not matched to a gene. From germline, CDR1 is SNHLY and CDR2 FYNNEI. This CDR3 is CASSDLTGGNSPLHF. The CDR3 nucleotides are TGTGCCAGCAGTGATTTGACAGGGGGAAATTCACCCCTCCACTTT.

The chain combines TRBV4-1 with TRBJ2-2; 7 bases agree with TRBD1. CDR1 is MGHRA and CDR2 is YSYEKL in the germline V gene. The CDR3 runs to 16 residues. The junction had 7 bases not matched to a gene; V was cut back by 4 bases and J by 2 bases. CDR3 sequence (DNA): TGCGCCAGCAGCCCAGCCGGGACAGACAACACCGGGGAGCTGTTTTTT. It is translated as CASSPAGTDNTGELFF.

In its sample, this clone was seen once. The V gene is TRBV6-1, the J gene TRBJ1-2; 9 nucleotides line up with TRBD1. The CDR3 length is 12 residues. The J segment lost 10 bases and the V segment lost 4 bases, leaving 4 bases of the junction unmatched. Germline V gene sequence: CDR1 MNHNS, CDR2 SASEGT. The chain's CDR3 is CASSVTGGDYTF. The CDR3 DNA is TGTGCCAGCAGTGTGACAGGGGGAGACTACACCTTC.

The rearrangement joins TRBV2 to TRBJ1-2; 9 bases map to TRBD1. Germline loops: CDR1 SNHLY, CDR2 FYNNEI. V dropped 5 bases and J dropped 6; count of bases not matched to a gene: 4. This CDR3 has 13 residues. The CDR3 here is CASSLQGANGYTF. The CDR3 DNA follows: TGTGCCAGCAGTCTACAGGGGGCGAATGGCTACACCTTC.

This chain links TRBV11-2 with TRBJ1-1; a weak D match, TRBD1 (5 bases). The CDR3 spans 15 residues. Germline V CDR1 and CDR2: SGHAT, FQNNGV. V gave up 5 bases and J gave up 1 base, with 14 bases separating them. The CDR3 protein is CASSPQGATNTEAFF. The CDR3 region has the DNA TGTGCCAGCAGCCCCCAAGGGGCCACGAACACTGAAGCTTTCTTT. Combining the CDR3 with reference TRBV11-2 and TRBJ1-1 gives the whole variable domain EAGVAQSPRYKIIEKRQSVAFWCNPISGHATLYWYQQILGQGPKLLIQFQNNGVVDDSQLPKDRFSAERLKGVDSTLKIQPAKLEDSAVYLCASSPQGATNTEAFFGQGTRLTVV.

This chain uses TRBV9 with TRBJ2-3, with 10 positions matching TRBD2. V was pared by 2 bases and J by 0 bases, with 3 bases of the junction left unmatched. CDR1 is SGDLS and CDR2 is YYNGEE in the germline V gene. This CDR3 is built from 16 residues. Written as DNA, the CDR3 is TGTGCCAGCAGCGTCGGGACTAGCGCCAGCACAGATACGCAGTATTTT. Its protein product is CASSVGTSASTDTQYF.

Concerning this clone: The sample has other DNA sequences that encode this CDR3 too. The chain uses TRBV9 and TRBJ1-6, with a weak D call TRBD1 (5 bases). Germline-derived CDR1 and CDR2 are SGDLS and YYNGEE. V was cut by 0 bases and J by 7 bases, with 11 bases left in between. This CDR3 region has 15 residues. The CDR3 loop is CASSVEGRSNSPLHF. The DNA of the CDR3 is TGTGCCAGCAGCGTAGAGGGGCGGTCGAATTCACCCCTCCACTTT.

The chain employs TRBV4-3 and TRBJ1-2, with TRBD1 identical over 8 bases. Germline CDR1 is LGHNA and CDR2 is YSLEER. The CDR3 runs 15 residues. The junction had 8 bases not matched to a gene; V was cut back by 0 bases and J by 8 bases. CDR3 DNA: TGCGCCAGCAGCCAAGATATCGGGACAGGATCGGGCTACACCTTC. Translation: CASSQDIGTGSGYTF.

The chain links TRBV19 to TRBJ2-2, with 10 positions matching TRBD2. V was clipped by 5 bases and J by 5 bases; unmatched bases: 8. This CDR3 region has 16 residues. Germline V gene data show CDR1 as LNHDA and CDR2 as SQIVND (reference sequence). The CDR3 coding sequence is TGTGCCAGTAGTCCAGGACTAGCGGCTAGGACCGGGGAGCTGTTTTTT. Protein: CASSPGLAARTGELFF.

The V call is TRBV9, the J call TRBJ1-2, with 10 bases aligning to TRBD1. The length of the CDR3 is 14 residues. Germline CDR1 SGDLS, CDR2 YYNGEE. The trim removed 4 bases at V and 7 bases at J, leaving 7 bases unmatched. The CDR3: CASSPGQGSVGYTF. The CDR3 DNA follows: TGTGCCAGCAGCCCGGGACAGGGGTCGGTTGGCTACACCTTC.

V usage is TRBV29-1 and J usage is TRBJ1-2; 8 bases fit TRBD1. J was trimmed by 4 bases and V by 6 bases; bases with no gene match: 7. CDR1 SQVTM and CDR2 ANQGSEA come from the germline V gene. This CDR3 contains 13 residues. The CDR3 bases are TGCAGCGTAAAGCAGGGGGCAGGCTATGGCTACACCTTC. Amino acids: CSVKQGAGYGYTF.

This rearrangement joins TRBV19 to TRBJ2-1, with 9 bases aligning to TRBD1. The CDR3 sequence is 16 residues long. Per the germline V gene, CDR1 is LNHDA and CDR2 is SQIVND (reference sequence). Germline trimming cut 3 bases from V and 8 bases from J; bases unmatched to any gene: 11. The CDR3 loop reads CASSIPRTGARDEQFF. The CDR3 nucleotides are TGTGCCAGTAGTATTCCCCGGACAGGGGCTCGCGATGAGCAGTTCTTC.

V and J are TRBV5-4 and TRBJ1-2; 8 positions agree with TRBD1. V was pared by 2 bases and J by 3 bases, with 6 bases of the junction left unmatched. The CDR3 extends over 15 amino acids. Germline V gene data show CDR1 as SGHNT and CDR2 as YYREEE (reference sequence). The CDR3 DNA sequence: TGTGCCAGCAGCTTAGGACAGGGAACCTACTATGGCTACACCTTC. Translation gives CASSLGQGTYYGYTF. The variable domain in full, completed from reference TRBV5-4 and TRBJ1-2, reads ETGVTQSPTHLIKTRGQQVTLRCSSQSGHNTVSWYQQALGQGPQFIFQYYREEENGRGNFPPRFSGLQFPNYSSELNVNALELDDSALYLCASSLGQGTYYGYTFGSGTRLTVV.

The chain combines TRBV2 with TRBJ2-2, with D maybe TRBD1 (5 bases). Germline assignment: CDR1 SNHLY and CDR2 FYNNEI. V was shortened by 1 base and J by 7 bases, with 16 bases between the two germline ends. The CDR3 consists of 16 residues. Here the CDR3 reads CASSEVTQGRGGELFF. The CDR3 nucleotides read TGTGCCAGCAGTGAAGTTACTCAGGGAAGAGGCGGGGAGCTGTTTTTT.

The chain combines TRBV27 with TRBJ2-7, with D tentatively TRBD2 (6 bases). Germline loops: CDR1 MNHEY, CDR2 SMNVEV (reference sequence). V was shortened by 4 bases and J by 3 bases, with 7 bases between the two germline ends. The length of the CDR3 is 12 residues. CDR3 coding DNA: TGTGCCAGCAGTTCGGGACTCTACGAGCAGTACTTC. It translates to CASSSGLYEQYF.

This CDR3 is CASSLRLDQETQYF. The CDR3 DNA reads as TGTGCCAGCAGCTTACGTCTAGACCAAGAGACCCAGTACTTC. V usage is TRBV7-2 and J usage is TRBJ2-5; D is unresolved. Germline lookup yields CDR1 SGHTA and CDR2 FQGNSA. The CDR3 sequence is 14 residues long. V lost 2 bases, J lost 0 bases, and 7 bases lay in between.

The V gene is TRBV12-5, the J gene TRBJ2-1, with 12 bases matching TRBD2. The CDR3 runs 17 residues. J gave up 5 bases and V 2 bases, and 7 bases lay outside the gene matches. Germline CDR1 reads LGHNT; CDR2 reads FRNRAP. The CDR3, as DNA: TGTGCTAGTGGTTTGCGTAGCTGGACTAGCGGGAACAATGAGCAGTTCTTC. Protein sequence: CASGLRSWTSGNNEQFF. The full variable domain, completed using reference TRBV12-5 and TRBJ2-1, is DARVTQTPRHKVTEMGQEVTMRCQPILGHNTVFWYRQTMMQGLELLAYFRNRAPLDDSGMPKDRFSAEMPDATLATLKIQPSEPRDSAVYFCASGLRSWTSGNNEQFFGPGTRLTVL.

The chain recombines TRBV9 with TRBJ2-5; the match to TRBD1 covers 9 bases. The CDR3 length is 16 residues. V lost 3 bases, J lost 4 bases, and 10 bases stayed unmatched. Germline CDR1 reads SGDLS; CDR2 reads YYNGEE. The CDR3 loop reads CASSAIPGQGGETQYF. The DNA of the CDR3 is TGTGCCAGCAGCGCCATTCCGGGACAGGGTGGAGAGACCCAGTACTTC.

The V gene is TRBV5-1, the J gene TRBJ2-1; 7 bases are shared with TRBD2. This CDR3 region has 14 residues. J lost 6 bases, V lost 4 bases, and 7 bases had no gene match. From germline, CDR1 is SGHRS and CDR2 YFSETQ. DNA of the CDR3: TGCGCCAGCAGCCCGGAGGCGGGAGCCAATGAGCAGTTCTTC. This sequence encodes CASSPEAGANEQFF.

This clone appeared once. V and J are TRBV19 and TRBJ1-5; 8 positions agree with TRBD1. The CDR3 extends over 14 amino acids. Losses at the gene ends were 3 bases for V and 5 bases for J; bases not matched to a gene: 3. Per germline, CDR1 LNHDA and CDR2 SQIVND (reference sequence). This chain's CDR3 is CASSIRGHDQPQHF. The CDR3 DNA reads as TGTGCCAGTAGTATCAGGGGGCATGATCAGCCCCAGCATTTT. The variable domain in full, with the rest retrieved from reference TRBV19 and TRBJ1-5, is DGGITQSPKYLFRKEGQNVTLSCEQNLNHDAMYWYRQDPGQGLRLIYYSQIVNDFQKGDIAEGYSVSREKKESFPLTVTSAQKNPTAFYLCASSIRGHDQPQHFGDGTRLSIL.

The V and J genes are TRBV19 and TRBJ1-5; D call uncertain. The germline V gene has CDR1 LNHDA and CDR2 SQIVND (reference sequence). V was cut by 3 bases and J by 7 bases, with 16 bases left in between. This CDR3 has 15 amino acids. CDR3 DNA sequence: TGTGCCAGTAGTATTCGGGGAGGATCGCGGCAGCCCCAGCATTTT. Its protein is CASSIRGGSRQPQHF. The full variable domain, rest sourced from reference TRBV19 and TRBJ1-5, is DGGITQSPKYLFRKEGQNVTLSCEQNLNHDAMYWYRQDPGQGLRLIYYSQIVNDFQKGDIAEGYSVSREKKESFPLTVTSAQKNPTAFYLCASSIRGGSRQPQHFGDGTRLSIL.

The CDR3 DNA sequence: TGTGCCAGCAGCGAACACAGGGGTCTGGGTGGCTACACCTTC. Amino acids: CASSEHRGLGGYTF. This chain joins TRBV13 and TRBJ1-2; 7 bases line up with TRBD1. This CDR3 is built from 14 residues. Trimming at V came to 5 bases and at J to 7 bases, leaving 10 bases not matched to a gene. Germline V CDR1 and CDR2: PRHDT, FYEKMQ (reference sequence).

This clone was observed a few times. The rearrangement uses TRBV6-6 and TRBJ1-2, with TRBD1 matching over 8 bases. Germline loops: CDR1 MNHNY, CDR2 SVGAGI (reference sequence). The CDR3 spans 14 residues. Trimming at V came to 7 bases and at J to 6 bases, leaving 10 bases not matched to a gene. CDR3 nucleotide sequence: TGTGCCAGCAAACCGGACAGGGCTAGGGATGGCTACACCTTC. It translates to CASKPDRARDGYTF.

Concerning this clone itself: At one end the junction does not follow the germline gene, possibly because of a read error. The chain recombines TRBV7-2 with TRBJ2-7; maybe TRBD2 (5 bases). CDR1 is SGHTA, CDR2 FQGNSA, per germline. This CDR3 contains 12 residues. CDR3 protein: CSRSTSGYEQYF. DNA of the CDR3: TGTTCCAGGAGCACGTCGGGATACGAGCAGTACTTC.

This rearrangement joins TRBV2 to TRBJ1-5; D is uncertain. This CDR3 contains 13 residues. Germline CDR1 and CDR2: SNHLY and FYNNEI. Trimming cost V 7 bases and J 0 bases, with 7 bases left between them. CDR3: CASNGNSNQPQHF. DNA for the CDR3: TGTGCCAGCAACGGTAATAGCAATCAGCCCCAGCATTTT.

As concerns this clone: Additional DNA sequences in this sample encode the identical CDR3. The gene calls are TRBV7-2 and TRBJ2-7; D might be TRBD2 (5 bases). Trimming cost V 2 bases and J 0 bases, with 8 bases left between them. This CDR3 has 14 residues. Germline values: CDR1 SGHTA, CDR2 FQGNSA. Written as DNA, the CDR3 is TGTGCCAGCAGCTTACTTGGGAGCTCCTACGAGCAGTACTTC. Translated: CASSLLGSSYEQYF.

V usage is TRBV14 and J usage is TRBJ2-5; 11 bases align to TRBD1. V lost 1 base and J lost 8; bases outside the gene matches: 9. CDR3 length: 16 amino acids. Germline CDR1 reads SGHDN; CDR2 reads FVKESK. The CDR3 DNA sequence: TGTGCCAGCAGCCAAGTGAAGGGGGACAGGGGGAGTACCCAGTACTTC. Translating it yields CASSQVKGDRGSTQYF. The full variable domain, rest sourced from reference TRBV14 and TRBJ2-5, is EAGVTQFPSHSVIEKGQTVTLRCDPISGHDNLYWYRRVMGKEIKFLLHFVKESKQDESGMPNNRFLAERTGGTYSTLKVQPAELEDSGVYFCASSQVKGDRGSTQYFGPGTRLLVL.

The J gene is TRBJ2-1, the V gene TRBV5-1, with TRBD2 as a possible D gene (6 bases). The CDR3 covers 15 residues. Germline V lookup: CDR1 SGHRS, CDR2 YFSETQ. V lost 2 bases and J 4 bases, leaving 13 bases between the germline ends. This CDR3 reads CASSFSAGMYNEQFF. The CDR3, as DNA: TGCGCCAGCAGCTTCTCGGCGGGGATGTACAATGAGCAGTTCTTC.

V gene TRBV7-6 combines with J gene TRBJ1-4; tentatively, D is TRBD1 (6 bases). CDR3 size: 15 residues. Germline-derived CDR1 and CDR2 are SGHVS and FNYEAQ. V lost 1 base and J 4 bases, leaving 10 bases between the germline ends. CDR3 in DNA: TGTGCCAGCAGCTTAGGTTCAGGGGTTAATGAAAAACTGTTTTTT. Its translation: CASSLGSGVNEKLFF. The full variable domain, completed using reference TRBV7-6 and TRBJ1-4, is GAGVSQSPRYKVTKRGQDVALRCDPISGHVSLYWYRQALGQGPEFLTYFNYEAQQDKSGLPNDRFSAERPEGSISTLTIQRTEQRDSAMYRCASSLGSGVNEKLFFGSGTQLSVL.

This sequence joins TRBV9 and TRBJ2-3; 7 bases match TRBD2. This CDR3 comprises 19 residues. The germline V gene encodes CDR1 SGDLS and CDR2 YYNGEE. V was pared by 2 bases and J by 2 bases, with 17 bases of the junction left unmatched. The DNA of the CDR3 is TGTGCCAGCAGCGTCCGTTTAGGGCGGGGGAGTTTTTCCACAGATACGCAGTATTTT. Protein product: CASSVRLGRGSFSTDTQYF.